This entry describes one TCR beta chain. RNA served as the template for amplifying TCR beta CDR3 regions. First-round RT-PCR relied on HTBI primers, and a second-round multiplex PCR came next. TCRdb called the multiplex PCR reads again in MiXCR, with one record for every CDR3 protein. The data show over a million distinct CDR3 sequences, with 36% seen just once and roughly 10% held by the top ten. Excluded: other autoimmune disease, uncontrolled infection, pregnancy or lactation. Thyroid ultrasound, orbital computed tomography, TRAb, serum thyroxine and clinical symptoms formed the basis of diagnosis. These data originate in a study of Graves' ophthalmopathy and Graves' hyperthyroidism. This clonotype originated in an adult man with Graves' hyperthyroidism. The specimen sequenced was peripheral blood or thyroid tissue (not recorded which).

In DNA form, the CDR3 reads TGTGCCAGCAGCTTCGCTTCGGGCCAAGGACCTTTGGAGCTGTTTTTT. It specifies CASSFASGQGPLELFF. The chain employs TRBV13 and TRBJ2-2; D ambiguous. The ends were cut back, 3 bases at V and 10 bases at J, with 21 bases in the middle. CDR3 size: 16 residues. The germline V gene has CDR1 PRHDT and CDR2 FYEKMQ (reference sequence).